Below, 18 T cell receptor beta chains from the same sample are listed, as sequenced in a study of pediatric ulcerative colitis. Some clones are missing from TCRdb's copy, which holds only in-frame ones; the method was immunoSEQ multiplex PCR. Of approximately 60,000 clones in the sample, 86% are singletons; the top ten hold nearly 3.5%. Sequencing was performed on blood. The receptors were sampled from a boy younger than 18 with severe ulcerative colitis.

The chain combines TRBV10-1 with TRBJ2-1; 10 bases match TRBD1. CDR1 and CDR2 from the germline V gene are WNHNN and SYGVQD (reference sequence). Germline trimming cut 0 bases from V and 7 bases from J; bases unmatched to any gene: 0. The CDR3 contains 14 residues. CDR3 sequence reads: CASSESDRGNEQFF. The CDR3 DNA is TGCGCCAGCAGTGAGTCGGACAGGGGGAATGAGCAGTTCTTC.

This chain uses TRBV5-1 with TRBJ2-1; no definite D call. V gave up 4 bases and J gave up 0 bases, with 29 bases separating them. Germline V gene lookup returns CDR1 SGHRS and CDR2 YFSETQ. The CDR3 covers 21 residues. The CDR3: CASSLYGLRGGEESSYNEQFF. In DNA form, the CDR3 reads TGCGCCAGCAGCCTGTATGGGCTAAGAGGCGGAGAGGAGAGCTCCTACAATGAGCAGTTCTTC.

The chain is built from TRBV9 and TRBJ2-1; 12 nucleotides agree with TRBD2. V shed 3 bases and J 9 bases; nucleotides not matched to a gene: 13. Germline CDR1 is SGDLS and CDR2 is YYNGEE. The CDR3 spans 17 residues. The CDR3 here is CASSGLMLAGGLGEQFF. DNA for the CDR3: TGTGCCAGCAGCGGGCTCATGCTAGCGGGAGGGCTAGGTGAGCAGTTCTTC.

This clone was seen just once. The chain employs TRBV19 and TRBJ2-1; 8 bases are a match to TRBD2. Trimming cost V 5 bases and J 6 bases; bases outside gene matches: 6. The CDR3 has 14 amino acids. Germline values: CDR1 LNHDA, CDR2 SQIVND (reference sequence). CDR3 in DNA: TGTGCCAGTAGTTTAACTAGCGGAGGCAATGAGCAGTTCTTC. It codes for CASSLTSGGNEQFF.

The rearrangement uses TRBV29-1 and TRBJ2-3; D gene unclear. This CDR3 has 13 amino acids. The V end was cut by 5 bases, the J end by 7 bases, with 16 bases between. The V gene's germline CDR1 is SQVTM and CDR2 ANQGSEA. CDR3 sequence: CSVRINSRNTQYF. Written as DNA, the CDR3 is TGCAGCGTTCGGATCAATTCGCGAAATACGCAGTATTTT.

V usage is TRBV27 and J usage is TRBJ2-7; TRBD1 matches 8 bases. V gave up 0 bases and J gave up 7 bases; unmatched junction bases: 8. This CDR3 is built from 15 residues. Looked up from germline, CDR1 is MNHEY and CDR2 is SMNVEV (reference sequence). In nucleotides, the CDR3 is TGTGCCAGCAGTTTATCGGTGACAGGGGAGTATGAGCAGTACTTC. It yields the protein CASSLSVTGEYEQYF.

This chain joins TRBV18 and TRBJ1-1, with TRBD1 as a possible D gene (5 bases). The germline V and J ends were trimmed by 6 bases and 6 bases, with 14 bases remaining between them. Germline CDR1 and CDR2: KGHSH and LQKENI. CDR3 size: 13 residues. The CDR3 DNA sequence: TGTGCCAGCTCCCTGGGACTGACCTCTGAAGCTTTCTTT. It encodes CASSLGLTSEAFF.

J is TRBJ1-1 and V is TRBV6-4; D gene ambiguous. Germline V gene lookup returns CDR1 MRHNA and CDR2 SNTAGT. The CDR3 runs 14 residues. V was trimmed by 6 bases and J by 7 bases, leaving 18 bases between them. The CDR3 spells CASRGGFEGGEAFF. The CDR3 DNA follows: TGTGCCAGCAGGGGTGGGTTCGAGGGAGGTGAAGCTTTCTTT.

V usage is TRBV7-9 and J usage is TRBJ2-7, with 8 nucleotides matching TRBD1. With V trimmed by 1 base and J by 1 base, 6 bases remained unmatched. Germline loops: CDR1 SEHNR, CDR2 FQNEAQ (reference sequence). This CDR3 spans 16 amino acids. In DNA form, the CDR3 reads TGTGCCAGCAGCTTAGGTGACAGGGGATATTCCTACGAGCAGTACTTC. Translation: CASSLGDRGYSYEQYF.

CDR3 DNA sequence: TGTGCCAGCCTACAGGGATACCAAGAGACCCAGTACTTC. Its translation: CASLQGYQETQYF. The chain couples TRBV6-5 to TRBJ2-5; D is possibly TRBD1 (6 bases). In germline, CDR1 is MNHEY, CDR2 SVGAGI. The CDR3 is 13 amino acids. Trimming stripped 8 bases from V and 0 bases from J, with 10 bases between.

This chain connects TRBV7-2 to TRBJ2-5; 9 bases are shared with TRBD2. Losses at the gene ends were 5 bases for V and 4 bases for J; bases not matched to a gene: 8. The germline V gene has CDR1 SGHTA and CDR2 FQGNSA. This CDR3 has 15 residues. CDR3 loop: CASSPEGLAPETQYF. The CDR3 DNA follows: TGTGCCAGCAGCCCCGAGGGACTAGCTCCAGAGACCCAGTACTTC.

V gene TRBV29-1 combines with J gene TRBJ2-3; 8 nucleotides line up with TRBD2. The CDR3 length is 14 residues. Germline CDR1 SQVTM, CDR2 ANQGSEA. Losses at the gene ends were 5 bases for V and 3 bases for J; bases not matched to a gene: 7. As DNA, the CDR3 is TGCAGCGTTTGGTGGCGGGAGGATACAGATACGCAGTATTTT. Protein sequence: CSVWWREDTDTQYF.

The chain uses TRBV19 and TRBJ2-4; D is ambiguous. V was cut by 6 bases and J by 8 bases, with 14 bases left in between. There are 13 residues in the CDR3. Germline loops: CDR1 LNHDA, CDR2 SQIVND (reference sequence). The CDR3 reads CASSPWGLDIQYF. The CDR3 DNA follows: TGTGCCAGTAGCCCCTGGGGTTTGGACATTCAGTACTTC.

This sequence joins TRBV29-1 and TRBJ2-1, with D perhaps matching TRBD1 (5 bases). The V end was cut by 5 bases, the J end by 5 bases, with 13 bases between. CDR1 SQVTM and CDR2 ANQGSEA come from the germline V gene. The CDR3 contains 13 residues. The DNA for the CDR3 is TGCAGCGTTTACCCAGGGATACACAATGAGCAGTTCTTC. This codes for CSVYPGIHNEQFF.

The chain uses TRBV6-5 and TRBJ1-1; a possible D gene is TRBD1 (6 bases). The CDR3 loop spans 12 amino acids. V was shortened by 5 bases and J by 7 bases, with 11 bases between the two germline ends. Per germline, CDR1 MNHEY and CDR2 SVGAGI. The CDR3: CASSETTGEAFF. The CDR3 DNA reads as TGTGCCAGCAGTGAGACGACAGGTGAAGCTTTCTTT.

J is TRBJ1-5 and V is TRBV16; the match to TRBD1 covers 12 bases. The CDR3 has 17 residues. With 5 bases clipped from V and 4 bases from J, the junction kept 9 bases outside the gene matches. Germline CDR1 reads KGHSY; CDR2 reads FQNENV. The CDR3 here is CASSDPGQGASNQPQHF. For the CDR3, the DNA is TGTGCCAGCAGCGACCCGGGACAGGGGGCATCTAATCAGCCCCAGCATTTT.

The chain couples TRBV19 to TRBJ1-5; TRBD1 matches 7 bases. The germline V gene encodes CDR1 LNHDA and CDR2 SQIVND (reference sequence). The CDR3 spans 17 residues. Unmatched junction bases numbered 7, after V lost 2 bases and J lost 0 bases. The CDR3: CASSIRDRKDSNQPQHF. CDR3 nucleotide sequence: TGTGCCAGTAGTATAAGGGACAGAAAAGATAGCAATCAGCCCCAGCATTTT.

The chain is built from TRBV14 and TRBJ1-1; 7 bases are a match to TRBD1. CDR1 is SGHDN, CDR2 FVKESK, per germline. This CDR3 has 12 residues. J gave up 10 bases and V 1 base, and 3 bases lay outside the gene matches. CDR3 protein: CASSQGDSPAFF. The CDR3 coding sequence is TGTGCCAGCAGCCAAGGGGACAGCCCAGCTTTCTTT.